What follows are 16 T cell receptor beta chains derived from one specimen sequenced in a study of a mutant IDH1 vaccine in newly diagnosed glioma. Clones were read by immunoSEQ multiplex PCR, and TCRdb kept only the in-frame ones, dropping some. The sample lists about 64,000 clones; approximately 88% were seen once. Time point meaning: week 11, during vaccination. In the vaccine, a single dose held 300 ug of the mutant IDH1 20-mer peptide, along with topical imiquimod. Antigens of these TCRs are unknown. Sequences were derived from PBMCs, sampled from a glioma patient whose treatment included an IDH1 peptide vaccine. The receptor set was obtained from a woman aged 50 to 60 with glioma.

The rearrangement joins TRBV5-8 to TRBJ1-2; TRBD1 aligns across 7 bases. This CDR3 region has 14 residues. V gave up 4 bases and J gave up 4 bases; unmatched junction bases: 7. Germline lookup yields CDR1 SGHTS and CDR2 YDEGEE. DNA for the CDR3: TGTGCCAGCAGCACGAGAACAGGGGTCTATGGCTACACCTTC. This encodes CASSTRTGVYGYTF. The full variable domain, its missing parts supplied by reference TRBV5-8 and TRBJ1-2, is EAGVTQSPTHLIKTRGQQATLRCSPISGHTSVYWYQQALGLGLQFLLWYDEGEERNRGNFPPRFSGRQFPNYSSELNVNALELEDSALYLCASSTRTGVYGYTFGSGTRLTVV.

The chain carries TRBV10-3 and TRBJ1-5; D is uncertain. The CDR3 extends over 13 amino acids. CDR1 is ENHRY, CDR2 SYGVKD, per germline. V was clipped by 8 bases and J by 3 bases, with 11 bases between them. CDR3 in DNA: TGTGCCATCGGTGGCGGTTCCAATCAGCCCCAGCATTTT. Amino acids: CAIGGGSNQPQHF.

The chain has TRBV6-5 and TRBJ1-4; TRBD1 might be the D (5 bases). V was shortened by 6 bases and J by 7 bases, with 15 bases between the two germline ends. This CDR3 spans 14 amino acids. Germline V CDR1 and CDR2: MNHEY, SVGAGI. CDR3 coding DNA: TGTGCCAGCAGCCCCGGGACCTTGGGTGAAAAACTGTTTTTT. It specifies CASSPGTLGEKLFF.

This chain connects TRBV27 to TRBJ2-7; perhaps D is TRBD1 or TRBD2 (5 bases each). V lost 7 bases to trimming and J lost 2 bases, with 18 bases between them. Germline V lookup: CDR1 MNHEY, CDR2 SMNVEV (reference sequence). The CDR3 has 15 amino acids. The CDR3 coding sequence is TGTGCCAGCACCCTCAAAGGGACCGCGACCTACGAGCAGTACTTC. Translating it yields CASTLKGTATYEQYF.

The V and J genes are TRBV7-2 and TRBJ2-1; 11 positions match TRBD2. V lost 6 bases, J lost 6 bases, and 7 bases stayed unmatched. The length of the CDR3 is 15 residues. Germline CDR1 SGHTA, CDR2 FQGNSA. CDR3 in amino acids: CASSATSGASNEQFF. CDR3 nucleotide sequence: TGTGCCAGCAGTGCGACTAGCGGGGCATCCAATGAGCAGTTCTTC.

This chain links TRBV7-9 with TRBJ2-5; TRBD1 aligns across 7 bases. CDR1 is SEHNR and CDR2 is FQNEAQ in the germline V gene (reference sequence). The CDR3 is 14 residues long. V shed 4 bases and J 4 bases; nucleotides not matched to a gene: 6. CDR3 in amino acids: CASSSTGVRETQYF. For the CDR3, the DNA is TGTGCCAGCAGCTCAACAGGGGTCCGAGAGACCCAGTACTTC.

This sequence joins TRBV7-9 and TRBJ1-1; 8 positions match TRBD1. J was trimmed by 1 base and V by 3 bases; bases with no gene match: 7. The germline gives CDR1 SEHNR, CDR2 FQNEAQ (reference sequence). This CDR3 has 16 residues. The CDR3 nucleotides read TGTGCCAGCAGCTTCTCCGGGACAGGAAAGAACACTGAAGCTTTCTTT. Its translation is CASSFSGTGKNTEAFF.

The V gene is TRBV6-1, the J gene TRBJ2-6; no reliable D call. CDR1 is MNHNS and CDR2 is SASEGT in the germline V gene. Trimming removed 2 bases at V and 0 bases at J, with 5 bases between. This CDR3 has 15 residues. The CDR3 sequence: CASSEISSGANVLTF. In DNA, the CDR3 is TGTGCCAGCAGTGAAATTAGCTCTGGGGCCAACGTCCTGACTTTC.

The V call is TRBV6-5, the J call TRBJ1-5; 8 nucleotides line up with TRBD1. The V and J ends lost 6 bases and 2 bases, in that order; junction bases with no gene match: 6. Germline V CDR1 and CDR2: MNHEY, SVGAGI. The CDR3 spans 15 residues. CDR3 bases: TGTGCCAGCAGCAGGACAGGGAAGGGCAATCAGCCCCAGCATTTT. Encoded protein: CASSRTGKGNQPQHF.

The CDR3 DNA follows: TGTGCCAGCAGTCCGGGACGAGTTAATGAAAAACTGTTTTTT. The encoded protein is CASSPGRVNEKLFF. This chain joins TRBV6-5 and TRBJ1-4; D is perhaps TRBD1 (5 bases). The CDR3 consists of 14 residues. Germline lookup yields CDR1 MNHEY and CDR2 SVGAGI. The V end was cut by 5 bases, the J end by 4 bases, with 11 bases between.

The chain has TRBV15 and TRBJ2-7, with 7 bases aligning to TRBD1. The V gene's germline CDR1 is LNHNV and CDR2 YYDKDF (reference sequence). The CDR3 consists of 16 residues. The V gene end was trimmed by 1 base and the J gene end by 6 bases; junction bases not matched to a gene: 12. The CDR3 DNA follows: TGTGCCACCAGCAGAGGGAAGACAGGGCAACAGGGCGAGCAGTACTTC. Translating gives CATSRGKTGQQGEQYF. The full variable domain, in which reference TRBV15 and TRBJ2-7 provide the parts outside the CDR3, is DAMVIQNPRYQVTQFGKPVTLSCSQTLNHNVMYWYQQKSSQAPKLLFHYYDKDFNNEADTPDNFQSRRPNTSFCFLDIRSPGLGDTAMYLCATSRGKTGQQGEQYFGPGTRLTVT.

This sequence joins TRBV7-6 and TRBJ2-7, with D unresolved. The CDR3 covers 14 residues. CDR1 and CDR2 (germline): SGHVS, FNYEAQ. Trimming pared 2 bases from V and 5 bases from J, leaving 13 bases between. The CDR3 region has the DNA TGTGCCAGCAGCTTAAGCCTAGGTCTGCACGAGCAGTACTTC. Translation: CASSLSLGLHEQYF.

The chain joins TRBV10-3 to TRBJ1-1, with TRBD1 as a possible D gene (5 bases). The CDR3 has 14 amino acids. CDR1 is ENHRY and CDR2 is SYGVKD in the germline V gene. V lost 3 bases and J lost 0, with 8 bases in between. CDR3 sequence reads: CAISEGTVNTEAFF. CDR3 nucleotide sequence: TGTGCCATCAGTGAAGGGACTGTGAACACTGAAGCTTTCTTT.

The rearrangement uses TRBV5-1 and TRBJ1-4; D not certain. Germline V lookup: CDR1 SGHRS, CDR2 YFSETQ. The CDR3 runs 13 residues. The V and J ends lost 1 base and 7 bases respectively, with 8 bases between them. The CDR3 here is CASSLRPGEKLFF. The CDR3, as DNA: TGCGCCAGCAGCTTGCGTCCGGGTGAAAAACTGTTTTTT. The whole variable domain, remainder taken from reference TRBV5-1 and TRBJ1-4, is KAGVTQTPRYLIKTRGQQVTLSCSPISGHRSVSWYQQTPGQGLQFLFEYFSETQRNKGNFPGRFSGRQFSNSRSEMNVSTLELGDSALYLCASSLRPGEKLFFGSGTQLSVL.

The chain employs TRBV9 and TRBJ2-2, with D possibly matching TRBD1 (5 bases). V was pared by 3 bases and J by 4 bases, with 7 bases between. Germline V gene data show CDR1 as SGDLS and CDR2 as YYNGEE. CDR3 size: 13 residues. The CDR3 DNA is TGTGCCAGCAGCGCCGACAGCACCGGGGAGCTGTTTTTT. It translates to CASSADSTGELFF.

This clone was observed a handful of times. The chain recombines TRBV19 with TRBJ2-3, with 9 bases identical to TRBD1. The CDR3 sequence is 16 residues long. V was clipped by 6 bases and J by 4 bases; unmatched bases: 11. In germline, CDR1 is LNHDA, CDR2 SQIVND (reference sequence). Here the CDR3 DNA reads TGTGCCAGTAGACCACGCGGACAGGGGTTCGCAGATACGCAGTATTTT. Encoded protein: CASRPRGQGFADTQYF.